A selection of T cell receptor beta chains follows, all from one sample in a study of neurological immune-mediated disorders. TCRdb analysed the 5' RACE reads with MiXCR anew, one entry per CDR3 protein. The sample holds about 80,000 distinct CDR3 sequences, approximately 5.8% seen once. Sequencing was performed on PBMCs. The receptors were gathered from a woman aged 55-69 years with multiple sclerosis. The CDR3 runs from the conserved cysteine through the conserved F or W. D genes are given only for firm matches.

j_call | d_call | v_call | cdr3_aa
TRBJ2-5 | TRBD2 | TRBV29-1 | CSVEYGGEETQYF
TRBJ2-2 | TRBD1 | TRBV11-1 | CASSLNPPGQGAGELFF
TRBJ1-1 | - | TRBV5-6 | CASSSRQATEAFF
TRBJ2-7 | TRBD1 | TRBV20-1 | CSARRRRDRVPYEQYF
TRBJ1-5 | TRBD1 | TRBV7-6 | CASSVGQGAGQPQHF
TRBJ1-4 | - | TRBV6-6 | CASSFISTTNEKLFF
TRBJ2-7 | - | TRBV5-1 | CASTGEIWYEQYF
TRBJ1-1 | TRBD1 | TRBV5-1 | CASSPNRGLGTEAFF
TRBJ1-6 | - | TRBV7-6 | CASSLTAGNSPLHF
TRBJ1-5 | - | TRBV20-1 | CSAGSAGGFGNQPQHF
TRBJ2-5 | - | TRBV3-1 | CASSRTIFGETQYF
TRBJ2-3 | - | TRBV6-5 | CASSYTPPTSGWDTQYF
TRBJ2-1 | TRBD1 | TRBV9 | CASSVGTGGSNEQFF
TRBJ2-1 | TRBD2 | TRBV20-1 | CSAYPPGTSGNEQFF
TRBJ2-2 | - | TRBV5-1 | CASRESGTRNTGELFF
TRBJ2-1 | - | TRBV20-1 | CSAGPRDSAYNEQFF